The 15 T cell receptor beta chains in this list originate from one sample, sequenced in a study of T-cell reconstitution after alpha-beta-depleted transplantation in children. The authors prepared the TCRbeta library with unique molecular identifiers. TCRdb independently ran MiXCR on the PCR reads; one entry per CDR3 protein. The sample contains a few hundred thousand distinct CDR3 sequences, about 9.5% of which appear only once. Sequences were derived from PBMCs, sampled before TCRalphabeta/CD19-depleted stem cell transplant. The receptors were gathered from a boy younger than two with acute myeloid leukemia, due to receive a stem cell transplant.

This chain links TRBV29-1 with TRBJ2-7, with TRBD1 as a possible D gene (6 bases). V lost 5 bases, J lost 6 bases, and 17 bases lay in between. Germline V gene lookup returns CDR1 SQVTM and CDR2 ANQGSEA. The CDR3 sequence is 13 residues long. The CDR3, as DNA: TGCAGCGTTTCGGGGACACCTTACGCCGAGCAGTACTTC. Protein sequence: CSVSGTPYAEQYF.

As to this clonotype: This could be a read error, since a much larger clone is one nucleotide away. V is TRBV6-1 and J is TRBJ2-2; maybe TRBD1 (6 bases). The germline V gene encodes CDR1 MNHNS and CDR2 SASEGT. V gave up 6 bases and J gave up 1 base, with 9 bases separating them. This CDR3 contains 14 residues. The CDR3 DNA follows: TGTGCCAGCAGAGTACAGGGGAACACCGGGGAGCTGTTTTTT. Encoded protein: CASRVQGNTGELFF.

This clonotype was seen ten or more times. The chain is built from TRBV28 and TRBJ2-7; 11 nucleotides match TRBD1. The V gene's germline CDR1 is MDHEN and CDR2 SYDVKM. V shed 3 bases, J shed 9 bases, and the junction held 7 bases outside the gene matches. The CDR3 totals 14 residues. CDR3 DNA sequence: TGTGCCAGCAGTTTCTCCCAGGACAGGGGGCCGCAGTACTTC. This codes for CASSFSQDRGPQYF.

Ten or more counts support this clonotype. The chain is built from TRBV9 and TRBJ2-1, with a tentative D call TRBD1 (5 bases). Germline V gene data show CDR1 as SGDLS and CDR2 as YYNGEE. V dropped 0 bases and J dropped 7 bases, with 11 bases sitting between them. This CDR3 spans 14 amino acids. The CDR3 DNA reads TGTGCCAGCAGCGTAGAAGGGGCGTGGAATGAGCAGTTCTTC. Translated: CASSVEGAWNEQFF.

This clonotype was recorded many times. This chain uses TRBV28 with TRBJ2-1; TRBD2 matches at 11 bases. Germline assignment: CDR1 MDHEN and CDR2 SYDVKM. The CDR3 extends over 15 amino acids. V lost 3 bases, J lost 6 bases, and 4 bases stayed unmatched. CDR3 amino acids: CASSFRLAGINEQFF. The CDR3 bases are TGTGCCAGCAGTTTTAGACTAGCGGGGATCAATGAGCAGTTCTTC.

This clonotype was counted many times. V is TRBV5-1 and J is TRBJ1-2, with TRBD1 as a possible D gene (5 bases). The germline V and J ends were trimmed by 0 bases and 8 bases, with 14 bases remaining between them. Per the germline V gene, CDR1 is SGHRS and CDR2 is YFSETQ. CDR3 length equals 14 residues. CDR3 loop: CASSLDRRPHGYTF. In nucleotides, the CDR3 is TGCGCCAGCAGCTTGGACAGGCGGCCCCACGGCTACACCTTC.

The table lists this clonotype with a few counts. The V and J genes are TRBV20-1 and TRBJ2-1; D possibly matches TRBD1 or TRBD2 (7 bases each). The V end lost 5 bases, the J end lost 3 bases, and 14 bases lay between the germline ends. The germline V gene encodes CDR1 DFQATT and CDR2 SNEGSKA (reference sequence). This CDR3 contains 14 residues. The CDR3 is CSASGRGLYNEQFF. Written as DNA, the CDR3 is TGCAGTGCTTCAGGGAGGGGGCTCTACAATGAGCAGTTCTTC.

CDR3 coding DNA: TGTGCCAGCAGTATGACAGGGATTGGCTACACCTTC. As protein: CASSMTGIGYTF. This sequence joins TRBV28 and TRBJ1-2; TRBD1 matches at 7 bases. Germline CDR1 and CDR2: MDHEN and SYDVKM. The CDR3 length is 12 residues. J was trimmed by 7 bases and V by 5 bases; bases with no gene match: 4.

The J gene is TRBJ2-3, the V gene TRBV4-2; possible D gene TRBD2, 5 bases. The CDR3 sequence is 14 residues long. The germline V gene encodes CDR1 LGHNA and CDR2 YNFKEQ. Trimming took 4 bases from V and 7 from J, leaving 15 bases between them. CDR3 sequence: CASSPDEGAYTQYF. CDR3 coding DNA: TGTGCCAGCAGCCCGGACGAGGGCGCATATACGCAGTATTTT.

This clonotype was counted at least ten times. The chain couples TRBV10-3 to TRBJ2-2, with D possibly called TRBD1 or TRBD2 (5 bases each). The CDR3 length is 14 residues. V was clipped by 6 bases and J by 7 bases, with 15 bases between them. Germline V gives CDR1 ENHRY, CDR2 SYGVKD. The CDR3 DNA follows: TGTGCCATCAGGCTTCGGGGCGAGGTCGGGGAGCTGTTTTTT. Residues: CAIRLRGEVGELFF.

The sample holds many counts of this clonotype. This rearrangement joins TRBV7-3 to TRBJ2-1; TRBD2 might be the D (5 bases). Germline values: CDR1 SGHTA, CDR2 FQGTGA. V lost 5 bases, J lost 1 base, and 12 bases lay in between. This CDR3 comprises 15 residues. CDR3 sequence (DNA): TGTGCCAGCAGCCCCACCGGGGTTTCCTACAATGAGCAGTTCTTC. Translating gives CASSPTGVSYNEQFF.

This clonotype was counted many times. The rearrangement uses TRBV11-2 and TRBJ2-1, with TRBD2 identical over 9 bases. CDR1 is SGHAT, CDR2 FQNNGV, per germline. This CDR3 is 15 amino acids long. V lost 0 bases to trimming and J lost 9 bases; unmatched junction nucleotides: 6. The DNA for the CDR3 is TGTGCCAGCAGCTTAGAAGCTAGCGGGATGTTTGAGCAGTTCTTC. Translating gives CASSLEASGMFEQFF.

This clonotype was picked up many times. V is TRBV5-6 and J is TRBJ2-7; 11 nucleotides match TRBD1. This CDR3 region has 16 residues. V gave up 4 bases and J gave up 3 bases; unmatched junction bases: 9. Per germline, CDR1 SGHDT and CDR2 YYEEEE. The CDR3 DNA reads TGTGCCAGCAGCGGTCGAGGACAGGGGGCCGGCTACGAGCAGTACTTC. This sequence encodes CASSGRGQGAGYEQYF.

The table lists this clonotype with many counts. The rearrangement links TRBV6-1 to TRBJ2-5; 8 nucleotides line up with TRBD1. The CDR3 is 13 amino acids. V was pared by 8 bases and J by 2 bases, with 4 bases of the junction left unmatched. The germline CDR1 and CDR2 sequences are MNHNS and SASEGT. The CDR3 here is CASGGQGQETQYF. The CDR3 bases are TGTGCCAGCGGTGGACAGGGTCAAGAGACCCAGTACTTC.

This clonotype was recorded at least ten times. This chain connects TRBV20-1 to TRBJ1-1, with D tentatively TRBD1 (5 bases). This CDR3 is 13 amino acids long. Germline V gives CDR1 DFQATT, CDR2 SNEGSKA (reference sequence). The V and J ends lost 4 bases and 4 bases respectively, with 13 bases between them. The CDR3 protein is CSAKRGSPTEAFF. The DNA of the CDR3 is TGCAGTGCTAAACGGGGGAGCCCCACTGAAGCTTTCTTT.